The T cell receptor beta chain described here comes from a study of chemoradiotherapy in HPV16-positive cancers. Some clones are missing from TCRdb's copy, which holds only in-frame ones; the method was immunoSEQ multiplex PCR. Here the sample spans about 13,000 clones, about 85% being singletons. Over chemoradiotherapy, repertoires were sampled more than once. Germline V gene data show CDR1 as MNHEY and CDR2 as SVGAGI. With 5 bases removed from V and 2 bases from J, the gap between germline ends came to 14 bases. The CDR3 is 15 residues long. This chain joins TRBV6-5 and TRBJ2-3; the D gene is possibly TRBD2 (5 bases). This sample comprised blood, obtained from a patient who underwent chemoradiotherapy. The sequence came from a human donor with HPV-associated anogenital cancer. CDR3 amino acids: CASSSTSSVTDTQYF. The CDR3 DNA sequence: TGTGCCAGCAGTAGTACTAGTAGTGTCACAGATACGCAGTATTTT.